The TCR beta chain under discussion was sequenced for a study of cytomegalovirus exposure and HLA in healthy donors (dated by TCRdb to between 2016 and 2019). At the level of the whole study: According to a later analysis, one platform produced both the roughly 130 validation repertoires and the 550 to 800 repertoires of the first cohort. The study aimed to test whether cataloging public T cell receptors could reveal signatures of past pathogen exposure. Besides the first cohort of roughly 660 subjects, a separate validation cohort made up of 90 to 150 different subjects was used. High-throughput TCR immunosequencing, statistical association of individual TCRs with disease status, and machine learning were combined to predict cytomegalovirus infection status. Results the study describes overall, beyond this receptor: All 120 or so repertoires were used to score co-occurrence in the validation cohort in a later analysis, because that analysis had no HLA typing for the cohort. Across donors, most TCR sequences were observed very rarely, whereas some public TCRs were present in many individuals. A later analysis found that TCRs clustered in the first cohort also tended to co-occur in the 120 validation repertoires, with 94% of cluster scores above 0. In both the original and validation cohorts, the classifier was reported to diagnose cytomegalovirus status with high specificity and sensitivity. The authors suggested that the approach could potentially be extended to other disease states and immunological phenotypes. The study gave a list of 150 to 200 TCR beta chains associated with cytomegalovirus. Three of the identified cytomegalovirus-associated TCR beta chains were confirmed in vitro to be specific for cytomegalovirus antigens.

The donors were included in the validation cohort of roughly 120 subjects, a group kept apart from the approximately 700-subject first cohort. Library creation used the immunoSEQ multiplex PCR assay. The source study handled its data this way. A statistical classification framework was built for diagnosing cytomegalovirus status from the catalog of TCR beta chain sequences. The clones in this table, taken by TCRdb from immuneACCESS, are in-frame only. Not every clone is retained; where verified, under half of the shortfall comes from an unresolved V gene, and the cause of the rest is unknown. Clone size and the V and J calls come from that table; the DNA yielded D and trimming. The sample table contains 150,000 to 180,000 clones; only one count was recorded for around 84% of them. The ten largest clones take up approximately 2.2% of the sample. The CDR3 covers 13 residues, taking in both the cysteine and the phenylalanine. Kept here is only the CDR3 DNA, which spans 39 bases and is read in frame from base 1. The germline ends are 9 bases apart after V is trimmed by 4 bases and J by 0 bases. Per the germline V gene, SQVTM is the CDR1 and ANQGSEA is the CDR2.

Worth noting for this clone: Its specific antigen is unknown. No qualities accompany the bases; no much larger clone lies one base away.

The sequence derives from a human donor in good health. The sequence links TRBV29-1 to TRBJ1-1; the D gene cannot be resolved reliably. What was sequenced was PBMCs. The sequenced DNA is TGCAGCGTTGTTCGGGGATTGAACACTGAAGCTTTCTTT. This codes for CSVVRGLNTEAFF.